Presented here are 28 T cell receptor beta chains from one specimen sequenced in a study of blood T cell repertoires in COVID-19. Method: immunoSEQ multiplex PCR; TCRdb's copy keeps in-frame clones and lacks some. The data show tens of thousands of clones, around 77% seen once. Sequencing was carried out using peripheral blood. The receptors originated from a man between 65 and 85 years old with COVID-19, enrolled during active disease.

The gene calls are TRBV18 and TRBJ1-2, with D perhaps TRBD1 (6 bases). The CDR3 is 14 residues long. CDR1 KGHSH and CDR2 LQKENI come from the germline V gene. V was trimmed by 2 bases and J by 6 bases, leaving 13 bases between them. This CDR3 reads CASSPVQSGDGYTF. CDR3 DNA sequence: TGTGCCAGCTCACCAGTCCAATCAGGGGATGGCTACACCTTC.

The rearrangement uses TRBV9 and TRBJ2-3, with 10 bases matching TRBD2. V lost 0 bases to trimming and J lost 5 bases; unmatched junction nucleotides: 6. The CDR3 consists of 16 residues. The V gene's germline CDR1 is SGDLS and CDR2 YYNGEE. DNA of the CDR3: TGTGCCAGCAGCGTAGCGGCTAGCGGGAGTAAAGATACGCAGTATTTT. Translating gives CASSVAASGSKDTQYF.

The V and J genes are TRBV4-2 and TRBJ2-1; a weak D match, TRBD2 (7 bases). The CDR3 length is 15 residues. CDR1 is LGHNA and CDR2 is YNFKEQ in the germline V gene. V dropped 0 bases and J dropped 4 bases, with 10 bases sitting between them. The CDR3 region is CASSQESGTYNEQFF. CDR3 bases: TGTGCCAGCAGCCAAGAGAGCGGGACATACAATGAGCAGTTCTTC.

This clone was seen at least ten times. The chain carries TRBV7-9 and TRBJ1-3, with D perhaps TRBD1 (5 bases). Germline V gives CDR1 SEHNR, CDR2 FQNEAQ (reference sequence). Trimming pared 6 bases from V and 0 bases from J, leaving 12 bases between. The CDR3 is 15 amino acids. CDR3 sequence reads: CASRFQGSSGNTIYF. In DNA, the CDR3 is TGTGCCAGCAGGTTCCAGGGAAGCTCTGGAAACACCATATATTTT.

The chain links TRBV2 to TRBJ2-1; the match to TRBD1 covers 7 bases. Losses at the gene ends were 6 bases for V and 4 bases for J; bases not matched to a gene: 9. Germline V gene lookup returns CDR1 SNHLY and CDR2 FYNNEI. This CDR3 comprises 15 residues. In DNA form, the CDR3 reads TGTGCCAGCAGCGGCCTAAAGGGACAGTACAATGAGCAGTTCTTC. Amino acid sequence: CASSGLKGQYNEQFF.

This chain connects TRBV27 to TRBJ2-3, with D possibly matching TRBD2 (5 bases). Germline CDR1 is MNHEY and CDR2 is SMNVEV (reference sequence). The germline V and J ends were trimmed by 1 base and 6 bases, with 14 bases remaining between them. The CDR3 has 15 residues. The CDR3 protein is CASSLFKTGMDTQYF. CDR3 sequence (DNA): TGTGCCAGCAGTTTATTTAAGACGGGGATGGATACGCAGTATTTT.

The chain is built from TRBV23-1 and TRBJ2-3; 10 positions match TRBD2. TRBV23-1 is an open reading frame, and its role is uncertain. CDR3 length: 20 amino acids. Losses at the gene ends were 3 bases for V and 2 bases for J; bases not matched to a gene: 17. This CDR3 is CASSHDPHQEREGYTDTQYF. The CDR3 DNA reads TGCGCCAGCAGTCACGATCCTCACCAAGAGCGGGAGGGCTACACAGATACGCAGTATTTT.

This sequence joins TRBV19 and TRBJ2-2; 9 positions match TRBD2. V lost 2 bases to trimming and J lost 6 bases; unmatched junction nucleotides: 1. CDR1 is LNHDA and CDR2 is SQIVND in the germline V gene (reference sequence). The CDR3 contains 14 residues. The CDR3 sequence: CASSIKRGAGELFF. As DNA, the CDR3 is TGTGCCAGTAGTATAAAGCGGGGGGCCGGGGAGCTGTTTTTT. The full variable domain, rest sourced from reference TRBV19 and TRBJ2-2, is DGGITQSPKYLFRKEGQNVTLSCEQNLNHDAMYWYRQDPGQGLRLIYYSQIVNDFQKGDIAEGYSVSREKKESFPLTVTSAQKNPTAFYLCASSIKRGAGELFFGEGSRLTVL.

This chain joins TRBV2 and TRBJ1-2, with D unclear. The CDR3 runs to 14 residues. V dropped 5 bases and J dropped 8 bases, with 18 bases sitting between them. Germline CDR1 is SNHLY and CDR2 is FYNNEI. CDR3 protein: CASSRDTRLGGYTF. In nucleotides, the CDR3 is TGTGCCAGCAGTAGAGACACCCGGCTTGGCGGCTACACCTTC.

This rearrangement joins TRBV6-5 to TRBJ1-2, with unresolved D. Looked up from germline, CDR1 is MNHEY and CDR2 is SVGAGI. The CDR3 has 12 amino acids. The V end lost 2 bases, the J end lost 4 bases, and 5 bases lay between the germline ends. The DNA of the CDR3 is TGTGCCAGCAGTTACAGAGGCTATGGCTACACCTTC. As protein: CASSYRGYGYTF.

This clone has more than one count but fewer than ten. The genes are TRBV4-1 and TRBJ2-1, with 9 bases aligning to TRBD2. After removal of 4 bases from V and 8 bases from J, the junction contained 6 bases not matched to a gene. This CDR3 has 14 amino acids. Germline CDR1 MGHRA, CDR2 YSYEKL. Here the CDR3 reads CASSRISGSYEQFF. CDR3 coding DNA: TGCGCCAGCAGCCGGATTAGCGGGAGCTATGAGCAGTTCTTC.

This clone was recorded only once. This chain links TRBV9 with TRBJ2-1; 7 bases line up with TRBD1. This CDR3 region has 14 residues. V dropped 3 bases and J dropped 3; count of bases not matched to a gene: 3. Germline V CDR1 and CDR2: SGDLS, YYNGEE. CDR3 bases: TGTGCCAGCAGCGGACAGGGAAGCTACAATGAGCAGTTCTTC. Amino acids: CASSGQGSYNEQFF.

The chain is built from TRBV11-2 and TRBJ2-3; 14 positions match TRBD2. Germline CDR1 reads SGHAT; CDR2 reads FQNNGV. The CDR3 is 16 amino acids. V was pared by 5 bases and J by 3 bases, with 4 bases of the junction left unmatched. In DNA, the CDR3 is TGTGCCAGCAGCCTAGGGACTAGCGGGAGTACAGATACGCAGTATTTT. Its protein product is CASSLGTSGSTDTQYF.

The V and J genes are TRBV5-1 and TRBJ2-2; TRBD2 aligns across 13 bases. Per the germline V gene, CDR1 is SGHRS and CDR2 is YFSETQ. V dropped 4 bases and J dropped 5; count of bases not matched to a gene: 11. The CDR3 is 18 residues long. The CDR3 spells CASSVLGLAGVWTGELFF. DNA of the CDR3: TGCGCCAGCAGCGTGCTTGGACTAGCGGGAGTATGGACCGGGGAGCTGTTTTTT.

The chain carries TRBV4-3 and TRBJ2-3; maybe TRBD1 (5 bases). V lost 0 bases and J lost 2, with 12 bases in between. This CDR3 region has 16 residues. The V gene's germline CDR1 is LGHNA and CDR2 YSLEER. The CDR3 coding sequence is TGCGCCAGCAGCCAAGATGCAGGGTTTTCCACAGATACGCAGTATTTT. Amino acids: CASSQDAGFSTDTQYF.

The chain recombines TRBV21-1 with TRBJ1-5; TRBD1, as called in the table, went unchecked against the DNA. TRBV21-1 is a documented pseudogene. The CDR3 has 16 amino acids. CDR3 DNA: TGTGCCAGCAGCTTCAAGGACAGGGGGCCTTGTCAGCCCCAGCATTTT. Residues: CASSFKDRGPCQPQHF.

This clone was detected only a few times. V and J are TRBV11-1 and TRBJ2-2, with TRBD1 matching 7 bases. CDR1 and CDR2 (germline): SGHAT, FQDESV (reference sequence). Trimming cost V 5 bases and J 3 bases; bases outside gene matches: 9. The CDR3 is made up of 16 amino acids. CDR3 residues: CASSRGQLYDTGELFF. The CDR3 region has the DNA TGTGCCAGCAGCAGGGGACAGTTATATGACACCGGGGAGCTGTTTTTT. The full variable domain, rest sourced from reference TRBV11-1 and TRBJ2-2, is EAEVAQSPRYKITEKSQAVAFWCDPISGHATLYWYRQILGQGPELLVQFQDESVVDDSQLPKDRFSAERLKGVDSTLKIQPAELGDSAMYLCASSRGQLYDTGELFFGEGSRLTVL.

In this sample, this clone turned up many times. The chain uses TRBV27 and TRBJ2-7, with a possible D match to TRBD1 (6 bases). The germline CDR1 and CDR2 sequences are MNHEY and SMNVEV (reference sequence). The CDR3 length is 15 residues. The ends were cut back, 6 bases at V and 3 bases at J, with 18 bases in the middle. The CDR3 region is CASRGLETGGYEQYF. In nucleotides, the CDR3 is TGTGCCAGCAGAGGGCTGGAGACAGGTGGCTACGAGCAGTACTTC.

The CDR3 region has the DNA TGTGCCAGTACCCCAGCCGGGACTCAGAATGTAGGGGAGCTGTTTTTT. It specifies CASTPAGTQNVGELFF. The chain combines TRBV19 with TRBJ2-2; tentatively, D is TRBD2 (6 bases). The CDR3 sequence is 16 residues long. V lost 7 bases and J lost 8, with 23 bases in between. Germline V gene data show CDR1 as LNHDA and CDR2 as SQIVND (reference sequence).

The CDR3 coding sequence is TGTGCCAGCTCACCACCGAGAGCCCCAGGGGGAAACACCATATATTTT. It is translated as CASSPPRAPGGNTIYF. The rearrangement joins TRBV18 to TRBJ1-3; a possible D gene is TRBD1 (5 bases). The CDR3 has 16 residues. V was shortened by 0 bases and J by 4 bases, with 13 bases between the two germline ends. The germline V gene has CDR1 KGHSH and CDR2 LQKENI.

The V and J genes are TRBV5-4 and TRBJ2-7; 7 nucleotides line up with TRBD2. CDR1 SGHNT and CDR2 YYREEE come from the germline V gene (reference sequence). V lost 1 base and J lost 3; bases outside the gene matches: 10. This CDR3 has 16 amino acids. CDR3 coding DNA: TGTGCCAGCAGCTTGTTGGACGAGCGGGGAATCTACGAGCAGTACTTC. Residues: CASSLLDERGIYEQYF.

The CDR3 coding sequence is TGTGCCAGCAGACCCACCCCTAGCGGACCGAACACCGGGGAGCTGTTTTTT. It encodes CASRPTPSGPNTGELFF. The rearrangement links TRBV5-5 to TRBJ2-2, with 7 bases matching TRBD2. CDR3 length equals 17 residues. The germline V gene encodes CDR1 SGHKS and CDR2 YYEKEE (reference sequence). Trimming cost V 5 bases and J 0 bases; bases outside gene matches: 10.

The rearrangement uses TRBV7-2 and TRBJ2-7, with 9 positions matching TRBD2. The V gene's germline CDR1 is SGHTA and CDR2 FQGNSA. The V gene end was trimmed by 0 bases and the J gene end by 7 bases; junction bases not matched to a gene: 10. The CDR3 totals 16 residues. The CDR3 DNA follows: TGTGCCAGCAGCTTAGCGGGTAGCGGGAGCTGGGGGGAGCAGTACTTC. Its translation is CASSLAGSGSWGEQYF.

In this sample, this clone turned up once. J is TRBJ1-5 and V is TRBV28; 9 bases are a match to TRBD1. The CDR3 consists of 18 residues. J gave up 4 bases and V 5 bases, and 15 bases lay outside the gene matches. Looked up from germline, CDR1 is MDHEN and CDR2 is SYDVKM. The CDR3 DNA reads as TGTGCCAGCAGTGTGGAAGGGTTCCGGGACAGGGTGAATCAGCCCCAGCATTTT. Translation: CASSVEGFRDRVNQPQHF.

J is TRBJ2-7 and V is TRBV5-1, with 9 positions matching TRBD2. This CDR3 contains 14 residues. Trimming removed 5 bases from V and 4 bases from J; junction bases left unmatched: 7. Per the germline V gene, CDR1 is SGHRS and CDR2 is YFSETQ. The CDR3 nucleotides read TGCGCCAGCAGGACCGGGACTAGCAGTTACGAGCAGTACTTC. It codes for CASRTGTSSYEQYF.

This sequence joins TRBV25-1 and TRBJ1-4, with 11 bases that match TRBD1. Germline V CDR1 and CDR2: MGHDK, SYGVNS. The CDR3 totals 14 residues. The ends lost 6 bases at V and 8 bases at J; junction bases unmatched: 5. The DNA for the CDR3 is TGTGCCAGCAGGGAGGACAGGGGGCGAGAAAAACTGTTTTTT. Translating it yields CASREDRGREKLFF. The variable domain in full, with the rest retrieved from reference TRBV25-1 and TRBJ1-4, is EADIYQTPRYLVIGTGKKITLECSQTMGHDKMYWYQQDPGMELHLIHYSYGVNSTEKGDLSSESTVSRIRTEHFPLTLESARPSHTSQYLCASREDRGREKLFFGSGTQLSVL.

This chain uses TRBV18 with TRBJ2-7; the match to TRBD1 covers 9 bases. Trimming removed 3 bases from V and 4 bases from J; junction bases left unmatched: 4. Germline values: CDR1 KGHSH, CDR2 LQKENI. The CDR3 is 14 residues long. The CDR3 reads CASSPRTGDYEQYF. CDR3 coding DNA: TGTGCCAGCTCACCCCGGACAGGGGATTACGAGCAGTACTTC.

The chain uses TRBV28 and TRBJ2-7; 10 positions match TRBD1. The CDR3 covers 15 residues. Germline V gene data show CDR1 as MDHEN and CDR2 as SYDVKM. V was pared by 5 bases and J by 6 bases, with 10 bases of the junction left unmatched. CDR3 nucleotides: TGTGCCAGCAGTGGTCCGGGACAGGGGTCGGGCGAGCAGTACTTC. This translates into CASSGPGQGSGEQYF. Together with reference TRBV28 and TRBJ2-7, the CDR3 gives the full variable domain: DVKVTQSSRYLVKRTGEKVFLECVQDMDHENMFWYRQDPGLGLRLIYFSYDVKMKEKGDIPEGYSVSREKKERFSLILESASTNQTSMYLCASSGPGQGSGEQYFGPGTRLTVT.